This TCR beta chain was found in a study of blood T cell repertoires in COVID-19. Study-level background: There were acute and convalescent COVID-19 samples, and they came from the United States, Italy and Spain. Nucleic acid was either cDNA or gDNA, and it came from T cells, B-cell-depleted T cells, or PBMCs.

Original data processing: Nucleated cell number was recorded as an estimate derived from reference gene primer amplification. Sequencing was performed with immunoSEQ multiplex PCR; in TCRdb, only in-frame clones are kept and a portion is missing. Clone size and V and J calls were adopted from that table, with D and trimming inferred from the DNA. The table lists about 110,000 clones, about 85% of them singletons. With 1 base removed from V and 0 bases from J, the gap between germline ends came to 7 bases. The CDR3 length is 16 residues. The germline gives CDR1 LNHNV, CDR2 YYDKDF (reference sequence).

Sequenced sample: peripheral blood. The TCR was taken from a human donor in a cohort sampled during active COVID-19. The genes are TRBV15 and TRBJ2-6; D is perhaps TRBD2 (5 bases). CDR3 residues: CATSRGGGSGANVLTF. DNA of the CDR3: TGTGCCACCAGCAGAGGTGGAGGCTCTGGGGCCAACGTCCTGACTTTC.